This T cell receptor (beta chain) was recovered during a study of cytomegalovirus exposure and HLA in healthy donors. Background on the study: Among the approximately 370 donors who were genotyped, about 86% fell in the genetic ancestry cluster that is associated with self-reported Caucasian donors. Study-wide findings and caveats: A reported reduction in N-insertions relative to the roughly 710-donor mean was seen in an Asian-associated ancestry cluster in a later analysis. A previous analysis found most TCR beta V segments productive roughly 87% or roughly 30% of the time.

In regard to this clone: No antigen is known for it.

CDR1 is GTSNPN, CDR2 SVGIG, per germline (reference sequence). V was shortened by 4 bases and J by 5 bases, with 11 bases between the two germline ends. The CDR3 length is 13 residues. The PCR had 60 Vbeta and 13 Jbeta primers. Sequenced by immunoSEQ multiplex PCR; TCRdb stores in-frame clones only, minus some. The table records 65,000 to 70,000 clones, roughly four fifths of them present only once. Input material: PBMCs. V gene TRBV30 combines with J gene TRBJ2-2; no definite D call. The sequence derives from a man aged 50 to 59 in good health and CMV-seronegative. The CDR3 DNA sequence: TGTGCCTGGAATGGAGTATGGACCGGGGAGCTGTTTTTT. It specifies CAWNGVWTGELFF.